This T cell receptor beta chain emerged from a study of blood T cell repertoires in COVID-19. Germline CDR1 MDHEN, CDR2 SYDVKM. The CDR3 extends over 18 amino acids. The V end lost 6 bases, the J end lost 0 bases, and 22 bases lay between the germline ends. Method: immunoSEQ multiplex PCR; TCRdb's copy keeps in-frame clones and lacks some. Found here are 250,000 or so clones, roughly 84% of them singletons; the top ten hold 1.5%. The chain is built from TRBV28 and TRBJ2-3; D may be TRBD1 (6 bases). This receptor was obtained from a woman aged 40 to 50 who had recovered from COVID-19. The source material was peripheral blood. The CDR3 loop is CASSPAGLDSSSTDTQYF. The DNA for the CDR3 is TGTGCCAGCAGCCCGGCCGGCCTGGACAGCTCTAGCACAGATACGCAGTATTTT.